A selection of T cell receptor beta chains follows, all from one sample in a study of blood T cell repertoires in COVID-19. The repertoire was sequenced with immunoSEQ multiplex PCR; TCRdb's copy has only in-frame clones and lacks some. Found here are roughly 400,000 clones, more than 70% of them singletons; the top ten hold 1.4%. Sequencing was done on a sample of PBMCs or T cells enriched from blood (not recorded which). These receptors were obtained from a young woman who had been exposed to COVID-19. CDR3s include the opening cysteine and the closing phenylalanine or tryptophan. A D gene is named only where the DNA matches it firmly. Size is stated for part of the rows, as once, few or many counts, or as a class when the clone is expanded.

v_gene	d_gene	j_gene	abundance	CDR3nt	CDR3aa
TRBV11-2	-	TRBJ1-1	once	TGTGCCAGCAGTCGGTTGATCGAGGCTTTCTTT	CASSRLIEAFF
TRBV7-2	-	TRBJ2-3	-	TGTGCCAGCAGCTTAGTCCCTAGCCGGATAACAGATACGCAGTATTTT	CASSLVPSRITDTQYF
TRBV2	TRBD1	TRBJ1-6	-	TGTGCCATCGTGACAGGGGGGAATAATTCACCCCTCCACTTT	CAIVTGGNNSPLHF
TRBV30	-	TRBJ2-5	-	TGTGCCTGGGGAGCTACTAGTTCCCTTGAAGAGACCCAGTACTTC	CAWGATSSLEETQYF
TRBV6-2/TRBV6-3	-	TRBJ1-1	-	TGTGCCAGCAGTTCCTTTCTTGAGGGACTGGCTGAAGCTTTCTTT	CASSSFLEGLAEAFF
TRBV9	TRBD1	TRBJ1-2	-	TGTGCCAGCAGCGTAGAGGGACAGGGTGGGTATGGCTACACCTTC	CASSVEGQGGYGYTF
TRBV19	-	TRBJ1-4	once	TGTGCCAGTAGTAAGGCGACTTTGGGCAGGGGAGAAGATGAAAAACTGTTTTTT	CASSKATLGRGEDEKLFF
TRBV4-2	-	TRBJ1-1	-	TGTGCCAGCAGCCAAGAGGGGAGGAGCACTGAAGCTTTCTTT	CASSQEGRSTEAFF
TRBV6-5	-	TRBJ2-2	once	TGTGCCAGCAGCCCAACTAGGACGGACACCGGGGAGCTGTTTTTT	CASSPTRTDTGELFF
TRBV15	-	TRBJ2-3	-	TGTGCCACCAGCAGAGGCCTCCCCGGGAGTGCAGCAGATACGCAGTATTTT	CATSRGLPGSAADTQYF
TRBV18	-	TRBJ1-4	once	TGTGCCAGCTCACCAAACAGGGCTAAGAGTGAAAAACTGTTTTTT	CASSPNRAKSEKLFF
TRBV13	-	TRBJ2-5	-	TGTGCCAGCAGCCTAGGCCGGAGGGAGACCCAGTACTTC	CASSLGRRETQYF
TRBV27	-	TRBJ2-7	-	TGTGCCAGCAGTTACGGACTAGAGCAGTACTTC	CASSYGLEQYF
TRBV2	-	TRBJ2-3	once	TGTGCCAGCAGTGGGGACTTATTGTTTACGCAGTATTTT	CASSGDLLFTQYF
TRBV2	-	TRBJ2-1	-	TGTGCCAACTTGGTTAGCGGCCAAAGCTCCTACAATGAGCAGTTCTTC	CANLVSGQSSYNEQFF
TRBV18	-	TRBJ2-7	-	TGTGCCAGCTCACCTTCTGGTTCGGTCCCCTACGAGCAGTACTTC	CASSPSGSVPYEQYF
TRBV4-3	-	TRBJ1-1	-	TGCGCCAGCAGCCAAGACTTAGGGAAGGGGGCTTTCTTT	CASSQDLGKGAFF
TRBV18	TRBD1	TRBJ2-7	-	TGTGCCAGCTCCGATCGACAGGGGCCGCGGACCTACGAGCAGTACTTC	CASSDRQGPRTYEQYF
TRBV7-6	-	TRBJ1-6	-	TGTGCCAGCAGCCCCACGGGTGCGGGGGATTCACCCCTCCACTTT	CASSPTGAGDSPLHF
TRBV2	-	TRBJ2-7	-	TGTGCCAGCAATCGTTATCTAGGGGGCGAGCAGTACTTC	CASNRYLGGEQYF
TRBV14	-	TRBJ2-7	-	TGTGCCAGCAGCCAAGGGAGCTGTGTTAACGATAGCTCCTACGAGCAGTACTTC	CASSQGSCVNDSSYEQYF
TRBV2	-	TRBJ2-5	once	TGTGCCAGCAGTGGCGAGTACCAAGAGACCCAGTACTTC	CASSGEYQETQYF
TRBV7-2	-	TRBJ1-4	-	TGTGCCAGCAGCTTAGCGCGATCAGGGGATCGGGAAAAACTGTTTTTT	CASSLARSGDREKLFF
TRBV11-3	-	TRBJ2-5	-	TGTGCCAGCAGCTTAGGGCTAGCCGAGACCCAGTACTTC	CASSLGLAETQYF
TRBV28	-	TRBJ1-6	-	TGTGCCAGCAGTTTAGACAGCTCCTATAATTCACCCCTCCACTTT	CASSLDSSYNSPLHF
TRBV28	TRBD1	TRBJ1-2	-	TGTGCCAGCAGGGAGACAGGGAAGGTCTATGGCTACACCTTC	CASRETGKVYGYTF
TRBV9	TRBD1	TRBJ1-1	once	TGTGCCAGCAGCGCTTCCGGGACAGGTGAAGCTTTCTTT	CASSASGTGEAFF
TRBV11-1	-	TRBJ2-7	once	TGTGCCAGCAGCCAGGGGGGTTTCTCCTACGAGCAGTACTTC	CASSQGGFSYEQYF